The rows below give T cell receptor beta chains drawn from one sample of a study of graft-versus-host responses after intestinal transplantation. Antigen specificity for these receptors is unknown. Some clones are missing from TCRdb's copy, which holds only in-frame ones; the method was immunoSEQ multiplex PCR. The table lists 65,000 to 90,000 clones, around 93% of them singletons. Sequencing was performed on unstimulated CD8+ T cells sorted from spleen or lymph node cells, taken before transplant. The receptors originated from a human donor who was the organ donor for an intestinal transplant. The CDR3 runs from the conserved cysteine through the conserved F or W. The order of the fields is V gene, clone size, D gene, J gene, CDR3 protein, CDR3 DNA. A D gene is named only where the DNA matches it firmly. A row's size may be missing; if present it is once, few, many or a size class.

V gene: TRBV6-6; clone size: .; D gene: TRBD1; J gene: TRBJ2-7; CDR3 protein: CASSYSTGAYEQYF; CDR3 DNA: TGTGCCAGCAGTTACTCGACAGGGGCCTACGAGCAGTACTTC
V gene: TRBV7-6; clone size: .; D gene: .; J gene: TRBJ1-1; CDR3 protein: CASSFSDGGEAFF; CDR3 DNA: TGTGCCAGCAGCTTTTCCGATGGGGGTGAAGCTTTCTTT
V gene: TRBV6-1; clone size: .; D gene: .; J gene: TRBJ2-1; CDR3 protein: CASSGGVSSYNEQFF; CDR3 DNA: TGTGCCAGCAGTGGTGGGGTCAGCTCCTACAATGAGCAGTTCTTC
V gene: TRBV10-2; clone size: .; D gene: TRBD1; J gene: TRBJ2-2; CDR3 protein: CASTLGAGGETGELFF; CDR3 DNA: TGCGCCAGCACTCTAGGGGCAGGGGGCGAGACCGGGGAGCTGTTTTTT
V gene: TRBV9; clone size: .; D gene: .; J gene: TRBJ1-4; CDR3 protein: CASSVSGARTNEKLFF; CDR3 DNA: TGTGCCAGCAGCGTATCAGGGGCCCGAACTAATGAAAAACTGTTTTTT
V gene: TRBV19; clone size: .; D gene: .; J gene: TRBJ1-1; CDR3 protein: CASRQGTNTEAFF; CDR3 DNA: TGTGCCAGTAGACAGGGAACAAACACTGAAGCTTTCTTT
V gene: TRBV4-2; clone size: .; D gene: .; J gene: TRBJ1-2; CDR3 protein: CASSQDGRTVYGYTF; CDR3 DNA: TGTGCCAGCAGCCAAGATGGCCGGACGGTTTATGGCTACACCTTC
V gene: TRBV5-4; clone size: .; D gene: .; J gene: TRBJ2-1; CDR3 protein: CASSERTRPNEQFF; CDR3 DNA: TGTGCCAGCAGCGAAAGGACTCGTCCAAACGAGCAGTTCTTC
V gene: TRBV7-3; clone size: once; D gene: .; J gene: TRBJ1-1; CDR3 protein: CASSINGGDTEAFF; CDR3 DNA: TGTGCCAGCAGCATTAACGGGGGTGACACTGAAGCTTTCTTT
V gene: TRBV27; clone size: .; D gene: .; J gene: TRBJ2-7; CDR3 protein: CASTPSGVLEQYF; CDR3 DNA: TGTGCCAGCACCCCTAGTGGTGTTCTCGAGCAGTACTTC
V gene: TRBV7-6; clone size: .; D gene: .; J gene: TRBJ2-2; CDR3 protein: CASSVSGTTPLAGGELFF; CDR3 DNA: TGTGCCAGCAGCGTCTCCGGGACCACCCCCCTTGCGGGCGGGGAGCTGTTTTTT
V gene: TRBV25-1; clone size: .; D gene: .; J gene: TRBJ2-1; CDR3 protein: CASSDPPEGVGHNEQFF; CDR3 DNA: TGTGCCAGCAGTGACCCACCTGAGGGGGTCGGACACAATGAGCAGTTCTTC
V gene: TRBV27; clone size: once; D gene: .; J gene: TRBJ1-2; CDR3 protein: CASNARRPKLRTATNYGYTF; CDR3 DNA: TGTGCCAGCAACGCGCGGCGCCCAAAACTTAGGACAGCTACTAACTATGGCTACACCTTC